The next 22 T cell receptor beta chains were all read from a single sample in a study of neurological immune-mediated disorders. In TCRdb, the 5' RACE reads were re-called with MiXCR into one record per CDR3 protein. The repertoire holds tens of thousands of distinct CDR3 sequences, about 4% seen once, with 1.3% in the top ten. The sample consisted of PBMCs. These receptors came from a man aged 25 to 40 with multiple sclerosis.

This clonotype was counted many times. The chain is built from TRBV7-2 and TRBJ2-5; 7 bases line up with TRBD2. In germline, CDR1 is SGHTA, CDR2 FQGNSA. This CDR3 has 14 amino acids. V lost 5 bases to trimming and J lost 3 bases; unmatched junction nucleotides: 6. This chain's CDR3 is CASSDRGLKETQYF. The CDR3 nucleotides are TGTGCCAGCAGCGACCGGGGACTAAAAGAGACCCAGTACTTC.

This clonotype was seen more than once but under ten times. This may stem from a read error, because a much larger clone lies one nucleotide away. The chain is built from TRBV27 and TRBJ1-5; D might be TRBD1 (6 bases). This CDR3 is 14 amino acids long. CDR1 is MNHEY, CDR2 SMNVEV, per germline (reference sequence). Here the CDR3 reads CASSPFGGKQPQNF. The CDR3 DNA reads as TGTGCCAGCAGTCCTTTTGGGGGCAAACAGCCCCAGAATTTT.

In its sample, this clonotype was seen many times. The CDR3 sequence is CASSEALRGVETQYF. The CDR3 bases are TGTGCCAGCAGTGAAGCGCTGCGGGGGGTCGAGACCCAGTACTTC. The chain carries TRBV2 and TRBJ2-5; 8 bases align to TRBD2. CDR1 and CDR2 from the germline V gene are SNHLY and FYNNEI. V gave up 0 bases and J gave up 5 bases; unmatched junction bases: 5. The CDR3 is made up of 15 amino acids. The full variable domain, with the rest looked up from reference TRBV2 and TRBJ2-5, is EPEVTQTPSHQVTQMGQEVILRCVPISNHLYFYWYRQILGQKVEFLVSFYNNEISEKSEIFDDQFSVERPDGSNFTLKIRSTKLEDSAMYFCASSEALRGVETQYFGPGTRLLVL.

In its sample, this clonotype was seen many times. V and J are TRBV7-6 and TRBJ2-2, with D perhaps matching TRBD1 (6 bases). Germline assignment: CDR1 SGHVS and CDR2 FNYEAQ. This CDR3 comprises 15 residues. The V and J ends lost 1 base and 5 bases respectively, with 11 bases between them. CDR3 residues: CASSLVEGVTGELFF. CDR3 bases: TGTGCCAGCAGCTTAGTTGAGGGGGTGACCGGGGAGCTGTTTTTT.

This clonotype was found many times. The junction does not match germline at one end; this may be a read error. This chain connects TRBV5-1 to TRBJ1-6; D gene ambiguous. In germline, CDR1 is SGHRS, CDR2 YFSETQ. This CDR3 has 13 residues. CDR3 in amino acids: CASSLTRDTPLNF. The CDR3 DNA is TGCGCCAGCAGCTTGACGAGGGATACACCCCTCAACTTT.

This clonotype has ten or more counts. The chain recombines TRBV10-1 with TRBJ2-3; 8 bases match TRBD2. Trimming took 3 bases from V and 3 from J; bases not matched to a gene: 8. CDR1 is WNHNN and CDR2 is SYGVQD in the germline V gene (reference sequence). The CDR3 runs 16 residues. CDR3 in DNA: TGCGCCAGCAGTGAAGTTTCGGGACTAGGGACAGATACGCAGTATTTT. It encodes CASSEVSGLGTDTQYF.

About this clonotype: One end of the junction does not line up with germline, which may come from a read error. This chain joins TRBV7-8 and TRBJ1-6, with 9 positions matching TRBD1. The CDR3 spans 16 residues. Germline V gives CDR1 SGHVS, CDR2 FQNEAQ. The CDR3 DNA reads TGTGCCAGCAGCTCAAGCCGGGACAGGGCAAATTCACCCCTCAACTTT. The encoded protein is CASSSSRDRANSPLNF.

This clonotype was counted at least ten times. This chain joins TRBV6-5 and TRBJ1-4, with D perhaps matching TRBD1 (5 bases). Between the trimmed V and J ends, which lost 0 bases and 5 bases, there was a span of 10 bases. CDR1 and CDR2 (germline): MNHEY, SVGAGI. This CDR3 contains 15 residues. This CDR3 reads CASSYSFEGNEKLFF. The DNA for the CDR3 is TGTGCCAGCAGTTACTCCTTCGAGGGGAATGAAAAACTGTTTTTT.

This clonotype was observed many times. The CDR3 DNA sequence: TGCAGTGCCCTGGACAGCCTACATAGCAATCAGCCCCAGCATTTT. Translating it yields CSALDSLHSNQPQHF. V and J are TRBV20-1 and TRBJ1-5, with a weak D call TRBD1 (6 bases). The CDR3 has 15 amino acids. Germline V lookup: CDR1 DFQATT, CDR2 SNEGSKA (reference sequence). V lost 6 bases and J lost 0, with 15 bases in between.

This clonotype has at least ten counts. This CDR3 is CASSQDQRLLLRETQYF. In DNA, the CDR3 is TGCGCCAGCAGCCAAGATCAAAGGTTATTATTACGGGAGACCCAGTACTTC. The chain recombines TRBV4-1 with TRBJ2-5; D remains unclear. The CDR3 has 17 amino acids. V lost 0 bases and J 5 bases, leaving 19 bases between the germline ends. Germline V gene lookup returns CDR1 MGHRA and CDR2 YSYEKL.

This clonotype was observed at least ten times. The J gene is TRBJ2-1, the V gene TRBV24-1; D perhaps matches TRBD1 (5 bases). The CDR3 loop spans 11 amino acids. The germline gives CDR1 KGHDR, CDR2 SFDVKD. V was cut by 5 bases and J by 10 bases, with 8 bases left in between. This CDR3 reads CATSANREQFF. The CDR3 DNA sequence: TGTGCCACCAGTGCCAACAGGGAGCAGTTCTTC.

This clonotype appeared many times. The V gene is TRBV5-1, the J gene TRBJ2-5; D gene unclear. The germline gives CDR1 SGHRS, CDR2 YFSETQ. The V gene lost 6 bases and the J gene lost 1 base, with 13 bases spanning the gap. The CDR3 has 14 amino acids. CDR3 nucleotide sequence: TGCGCCAGCACGCTGTGGGAACCCCAAGAGACCCAGTACTTC. Protein product: CASTLWEPQETQYF. Supplemented by reference TRBV5-1 and TRBJ2-5, the full variable domain reads KAGVTQTPRYLIKTRGQQVTLSCSPISGHRSVSWYQQTPGQGLQFLFEYFSETQRNKGNFPGRFSGRQFSNSRSEMNVSTLELGDSALYLCASTLWEPQETQYFGPGTRLLVL.

This clonotype was picked up a small number of times. The J gene is TRBJ1-1, the V gene TRBV7-8; 9 positions agree with TRBD1. Germline CDR1 SGHVS, CDR2 FQNEAQ. The junction had 4 bases not matched to a gene; V was cut back by 1 base and J by 1 base. This CDR3 has 16 amino acids. CDR3: CASSLGRGQGNTEAFF. The CDR3 nucleotides are TGTGCCAGCAGCTTAGGGAGGGGACAGGGGAACACTGAAGCTTTCTTT. Variable domain in full (rest from reference TRBV7-8 and TRBJ1-1): GAGVSQSPRYKVAKRGQDVALRCDPISGHVSLFWYQQALGQGPEFLTYFQNEAQLDKSGLPSDRFFAERPEGSVSTLKIQRTQQEDSAVYLCASSLGRGQGNTEAFFGQGTRLTVV.

This clonotype appeared many times. J is TRBJ2-7 and V is TRBV12-3 or TRBV12-4; D possibly corresponds to TRBD2 (5 bases). Trimming took 5 bases from V and 5 from J, leaving 13 bases between them. CDR3 length: 13 amino acids. In DNA, the CDR3 is TGTGCCAGCAGTCCCCGGGGTGGGGACGAGCAGTACTTC. This encodes CASSPRGGDEQYF.

This clonotype was detected many times. This chain joins TRBV7-9 and TRBJ2-7; a possible D gene is TRBD2 (6 bases). The CDR3 contains 14 residues. Germline-derived CDR1 and CDR2 are SEHNR and FQNEAQ (reference sequence). V lost 2 bases to trimming and J lost 7 bases, with 15 bases between them. CDR3 in amino acids: CASSLMTSSREQYF. CDR3 nucleotide sequence: TGTGCCAGCAGCTTAATGACTAGTTCGAGGGAGCAGTACTTC.

There are many counts of this clonotype. The chain is built from TRBV27 and TRBJ1-6; the match to TRBD1 covers 7 bases. Germline CDR1 is MNHEY and CDR2 is SMNVEV (reference sequence). The ends lost 5 bases at V and 4 bases at J; junction bases unmatched: 5. This CDR3 has 15 amino acids. CDR3 loop: CASSIQGRYNSPLHF. The CDR3 DNA is TGTGCCAGCAGTATACAGGGGAGGTATAATTCACCCCTCCACTTT.

This clonotype was detected only a few times. The chain employs TRBV12-3 or TRBV12-4 and TRBJ2-7; unclear D gene. The V gene lost 5 bases and the J gene lost 3 bases, with 11 bases spanning the gap. The CDR3 consists of 13 residues. DNA of the CDR3: TGTGCCAGCAGTCCAAATCCCGGCTACGAGCAGTACTTC. Protein product: CASSPNPGYEQYF.

The chain combines TRBV10-3 with TRBJ2-2; D uncertain. Trimming took off 8 bases at V and 4 bases at J, with 2 bases between the two ends. The germline V gene encodes CDR1 ENHRY and CDR2 SYGVKD. The CDR3 contains 10 residues. CDR3 nucleotide sequence: TGTGCCATCGGCACCGGGGAGCTGTTTTTT. Amino acid sequence: CAIGTGELFF.

This clonotype was seen at least ten times. The rearrangement joins TRBV4-1 to TRBJ2-3; 7 bases map to TRBD2. Unmatched junction bases numbered 6, after V lost 0 bases and J lost 0 bases. The CDR3 is made up of 17 amino acids. Germline V CDR1 and CDR2: MGHRA, YSYEKL. DNA for the CDR3: TGCGCCAGCAGCCAAGATCTGTCCGGGGGGAGCACAGATACGCAGTATTTT. Translating it yields CASSQDLSGGSTDTQYF.

At least ten counts were recorded for this clonotype. This chain uses TRBV5-1 with TRBJ2-7; D is unresolved. In germline, CDR1 is SGHRS, CDR2 YFSETQ. CDR3 length: 16 residues. The V end was cut by 0 bases, the J end by 2 bases, with 15 bases between. The CDR3 protein is CASSLGPDGVAYEQYF. CDR3 in DNA: TGCGCCAGCAGCTTGGGCCCGGACGGCGTCGCCTACGAGCAGTACTTC.

This clonotype was observed a handful of times. The junction shows a germline mismatch at one end, possibly a read error. The rearrangement uses TRBV12-3 or TRBV12-4 and TRBJ1-3, with D uncertain. This CDR3 is built from 14 residues. CDR3 residues: CASSLEVSGKTIYF. In DNA form, the CDR3 reads TGTGCCAGCAGTTTAGAAGTCTCTGGAAAAACCATATATTTT.

This clonotype was seen many times. This rearrangement joins TRBV10-3 to TRBJ2-7; D gene uncertain. The CDR3 covers 13 residues. V was shortened by 6 bases and J by 0 bases, with 9 bases between the two germline ends. Germline CDR1 reads ENHRY; CDR2 reads SYGVKD. The DNA of the CDR3 is TGTGCCATCAGGGATCAGAGCTCCTACGAGCAGTACTTC. Amino acids: CAIRDQSSYEQYF.